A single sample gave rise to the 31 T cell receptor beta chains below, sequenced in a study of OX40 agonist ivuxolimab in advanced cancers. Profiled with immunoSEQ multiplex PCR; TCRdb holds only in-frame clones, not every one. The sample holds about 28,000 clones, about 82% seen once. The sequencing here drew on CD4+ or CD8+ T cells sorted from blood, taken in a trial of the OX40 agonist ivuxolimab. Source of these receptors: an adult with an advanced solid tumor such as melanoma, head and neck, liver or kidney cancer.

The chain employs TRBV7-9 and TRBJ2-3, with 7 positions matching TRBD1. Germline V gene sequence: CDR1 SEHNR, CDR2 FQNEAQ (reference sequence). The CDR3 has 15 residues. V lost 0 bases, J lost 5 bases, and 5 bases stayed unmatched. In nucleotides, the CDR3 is TGTGCCAGCAGCTTAGCGCCGACAGGGCAAGATACGCAGTATTTT. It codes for CASSLAPTGQDTQYF.

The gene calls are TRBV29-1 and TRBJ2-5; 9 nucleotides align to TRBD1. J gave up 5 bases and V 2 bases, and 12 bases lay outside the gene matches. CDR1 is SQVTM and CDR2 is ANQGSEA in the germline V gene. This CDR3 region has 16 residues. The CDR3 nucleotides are TGCAGCGTTGAAAAGGCGAGGACAGGGGCGTTCGAGACCCAGTACTTC. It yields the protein CSVEKARTGAFETQYF.

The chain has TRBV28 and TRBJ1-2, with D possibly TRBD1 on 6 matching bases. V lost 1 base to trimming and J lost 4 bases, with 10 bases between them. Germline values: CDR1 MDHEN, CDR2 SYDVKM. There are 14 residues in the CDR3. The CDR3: CASSLSGDLYGYTF. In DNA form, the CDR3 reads TGTGCCAGCAGTTTATCAGGGGACCTCTATGGCTACACCTTC.

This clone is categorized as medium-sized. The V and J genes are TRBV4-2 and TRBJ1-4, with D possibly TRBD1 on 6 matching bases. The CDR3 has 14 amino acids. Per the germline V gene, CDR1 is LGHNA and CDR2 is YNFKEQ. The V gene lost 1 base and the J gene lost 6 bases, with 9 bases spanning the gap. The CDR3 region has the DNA TGTGCCAGCAGCCAAGGAGGGGGGCATGAAAAACTGTTTTTT. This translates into CASSQGGGHEKLFF.

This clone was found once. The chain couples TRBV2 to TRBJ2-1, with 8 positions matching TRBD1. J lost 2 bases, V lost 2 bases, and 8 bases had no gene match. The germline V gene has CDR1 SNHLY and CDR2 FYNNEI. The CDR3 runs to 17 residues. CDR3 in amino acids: CASSEWGQGATYNEQFF. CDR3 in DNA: TGTGCCAGCAGTGAATGGGGCCAGGGGGCCACCTACAATGAGCAGTTCTTC.

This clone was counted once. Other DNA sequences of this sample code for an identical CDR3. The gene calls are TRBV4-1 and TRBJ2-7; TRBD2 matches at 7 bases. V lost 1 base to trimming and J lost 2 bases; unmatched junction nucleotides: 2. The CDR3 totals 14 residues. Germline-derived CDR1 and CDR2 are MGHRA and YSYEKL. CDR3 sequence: CASSQVAGAYEQYF. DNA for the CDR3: TGCGCCAGCAGCCAAGTGGCGGGGGCCTACGAGCAGTACTTC.

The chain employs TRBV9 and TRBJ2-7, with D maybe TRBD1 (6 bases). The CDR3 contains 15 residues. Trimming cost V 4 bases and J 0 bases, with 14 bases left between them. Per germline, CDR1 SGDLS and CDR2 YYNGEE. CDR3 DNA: TGTGCCAGCAGCCTGACAGGTTCGGTCTCCTACGAGCAGTACTTC. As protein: CASSLTGSVSYEQYF.

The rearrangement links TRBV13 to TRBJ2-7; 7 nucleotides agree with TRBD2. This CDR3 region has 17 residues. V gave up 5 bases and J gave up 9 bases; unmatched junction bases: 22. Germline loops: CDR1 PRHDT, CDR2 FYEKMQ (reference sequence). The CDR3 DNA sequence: TGTGCCAGCAGCCCTCCTGAGGAGGGAGGGCCGATACGAGTGCAGTACTTC. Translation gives CASSPPEEGGPIRVQYF.

In nucleotides, the CDR3 is TGTGCCAGCACCCCCTTACAGGCTACCTCCTACGAGCAGTACTTC. Translation gives CASTPLQATSYEQYF. The V gene is TRBV7-6, the J gene TRBJ2-7; D might be TRBD1 (5 bases). This CDR3 is 15 amino acids long. Germline V gene sequence: CDR1 SGHVS, CDR2 FNYEAQ. The V end was cut by 7 bases, the J end by 0 bases, with 16 bases between.

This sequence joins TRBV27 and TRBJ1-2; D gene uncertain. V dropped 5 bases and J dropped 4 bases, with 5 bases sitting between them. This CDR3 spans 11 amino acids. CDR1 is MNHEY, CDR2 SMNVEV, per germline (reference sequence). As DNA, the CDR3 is TGTGCCAGCAGTCCCCCCTATGGCTACACCTTC. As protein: CASSPPYGYTF.

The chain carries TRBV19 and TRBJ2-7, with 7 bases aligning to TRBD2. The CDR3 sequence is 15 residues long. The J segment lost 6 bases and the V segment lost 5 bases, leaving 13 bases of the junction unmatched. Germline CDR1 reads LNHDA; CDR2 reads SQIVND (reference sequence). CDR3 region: CASSLKSLGGTEQYF. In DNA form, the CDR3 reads TGTGCCAGTAGTTTAAAATCCTTGGGGGGGACCGAGCAGTACTTC.

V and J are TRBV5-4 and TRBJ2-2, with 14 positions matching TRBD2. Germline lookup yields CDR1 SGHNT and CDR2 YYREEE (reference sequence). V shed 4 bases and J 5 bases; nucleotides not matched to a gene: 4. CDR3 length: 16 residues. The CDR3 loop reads CASSTGLAGATGELFF. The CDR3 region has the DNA TGTGCCAGCAGCACGGGACTAGCGGGAGCGACCGGGGAGCTGTTTTTT.

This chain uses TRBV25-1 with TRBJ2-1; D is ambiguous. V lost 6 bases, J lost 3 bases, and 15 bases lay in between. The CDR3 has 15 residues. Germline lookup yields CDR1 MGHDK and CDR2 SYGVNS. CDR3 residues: CASSGNPTRYNEQFF. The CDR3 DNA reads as TGTGCCAGCAGCGGTAACCCGACACGCTACAATGAGCAGTTCTTC.

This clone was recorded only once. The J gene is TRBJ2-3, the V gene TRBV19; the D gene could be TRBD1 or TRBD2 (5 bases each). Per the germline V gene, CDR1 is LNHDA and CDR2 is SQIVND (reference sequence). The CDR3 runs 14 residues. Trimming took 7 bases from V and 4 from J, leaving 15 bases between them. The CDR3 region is CASMGPRESDTQYF. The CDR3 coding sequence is TGTGCCAGTATGGGACCAAGGGAGTCAGATACGCAGTATTTT.

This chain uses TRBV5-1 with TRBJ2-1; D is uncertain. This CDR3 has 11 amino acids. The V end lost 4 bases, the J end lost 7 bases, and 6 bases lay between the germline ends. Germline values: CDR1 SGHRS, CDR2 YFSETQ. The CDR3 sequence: CASSEGNEQFF. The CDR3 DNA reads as TGCGCCAGCAGCGAAGGGAATGAGCAGTTCTTC.

CDR3 in amino acids: CASSLGGTLTEQFF. CDR3 sequence (DNA): TGTGCCAGCAGCCTAGGGGGGACTCTTACTGAGCAGTTCTTC. This chain links TRBV9 with TRBJ2-1; D might be TRBD1 or TRBD2, each matching 6 bases. V gave up 4 bases and J gave up 9 bases, with 17 bases separating them. The germline V gene has CDR1 SGDLS and CDR2 YYNGEE. CDR3 size: 14 residues. Full variable domain (remainder filled in from reference TRBV9 and TRBJ2-1): DSGVTQTPKHLITATGQRVTLRCSPRSGDLSVYWYQQSLDQGLQFLIQYYNGEERAKGNILERFSAQQFPDLHSELNLSSLELGDSALYFCASSLGGTLTEQFFGPGTRLTVL.

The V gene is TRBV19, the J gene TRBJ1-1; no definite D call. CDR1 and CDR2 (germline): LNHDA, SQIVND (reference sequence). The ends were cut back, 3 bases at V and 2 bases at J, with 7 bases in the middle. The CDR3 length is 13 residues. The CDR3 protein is CASSITGNTEAFF. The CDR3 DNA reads TGTGCCAGTAGTATCACGGGAAACACTGAAGCTTTCTTT.

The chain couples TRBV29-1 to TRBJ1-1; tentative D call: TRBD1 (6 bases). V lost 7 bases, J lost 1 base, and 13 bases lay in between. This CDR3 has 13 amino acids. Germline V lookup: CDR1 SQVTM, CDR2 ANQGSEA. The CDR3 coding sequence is TGCAGCGCCGAAGGGGGGCGGAACACTGAAGCTTTCTTT. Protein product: CSAEGGRNTEAFF.

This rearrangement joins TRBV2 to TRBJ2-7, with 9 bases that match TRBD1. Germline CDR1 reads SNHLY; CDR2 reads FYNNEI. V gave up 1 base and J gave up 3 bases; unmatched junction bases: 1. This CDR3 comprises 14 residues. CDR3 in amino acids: CASSEDRGRYEQYF. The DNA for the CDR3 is TGTGCCAGCAGTGAAGACAGGGGGCGCTACGAGCAGTACTTC.

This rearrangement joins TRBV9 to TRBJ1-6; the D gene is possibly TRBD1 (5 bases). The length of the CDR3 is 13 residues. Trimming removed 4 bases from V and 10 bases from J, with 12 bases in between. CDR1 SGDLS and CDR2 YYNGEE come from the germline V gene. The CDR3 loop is CASSLSEGSPLHF. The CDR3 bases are TGTGCCAGCAGCCTCTCTGAGGGGTCACCCCTCCACTTT.

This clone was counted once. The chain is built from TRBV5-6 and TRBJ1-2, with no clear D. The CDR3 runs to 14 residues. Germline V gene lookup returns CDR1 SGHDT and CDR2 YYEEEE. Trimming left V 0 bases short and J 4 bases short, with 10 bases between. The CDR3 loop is CASSLVSPFYGYTF. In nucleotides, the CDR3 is TGTGCCAGCAGCTTGGTCAGCCCATTCTATGGCTACACCTTC.

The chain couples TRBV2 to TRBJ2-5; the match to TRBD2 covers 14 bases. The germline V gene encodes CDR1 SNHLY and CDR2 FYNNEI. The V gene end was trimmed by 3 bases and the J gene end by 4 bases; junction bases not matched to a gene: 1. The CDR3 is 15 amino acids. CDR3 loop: CASSEGLAGVETQYF. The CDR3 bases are TGTGCCAGCAGTGAGGGACTAGCGGGAGTAGAGACCCAGTACTTC.

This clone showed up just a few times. CDR3 DNA sequence: TGTGCCATCAGTGAGAACCCCGGGACAGGGAACCGTAGCTCCTACGAGCAGTACTTC. Amino acids: CAISENPGTGNRSSYEQYF. J is TRBJ2-7 and V is TRBV10-3; 9 bases align to TRBD1. The CDR3 has 19 amino acids. With 2 bases clipped from V and 0 bases from J, the junction kept 14 bases outside the gene matches. Germline V gene lookup returns CDR1 ENHRY and CDR2 SYGVKD.

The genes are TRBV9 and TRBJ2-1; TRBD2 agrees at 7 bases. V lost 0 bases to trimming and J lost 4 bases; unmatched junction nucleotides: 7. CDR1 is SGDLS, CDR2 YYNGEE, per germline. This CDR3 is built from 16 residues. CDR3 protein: CASSVGSAGAYNEQFF. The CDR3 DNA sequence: TGTGCCAGCAGCGTAGGATCGGCGGGAGCTTACAATGAGCAGTTCTTC.

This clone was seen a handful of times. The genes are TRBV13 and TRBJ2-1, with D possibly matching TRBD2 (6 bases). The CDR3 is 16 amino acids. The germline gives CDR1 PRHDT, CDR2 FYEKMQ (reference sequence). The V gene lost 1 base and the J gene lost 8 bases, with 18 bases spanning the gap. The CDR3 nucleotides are TGTGCCAGCAGCTTAGCGGTGCGGGAAGTTAGGGATGAGCAGTTCTTC. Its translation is CASSLAVREVRDEQFF.

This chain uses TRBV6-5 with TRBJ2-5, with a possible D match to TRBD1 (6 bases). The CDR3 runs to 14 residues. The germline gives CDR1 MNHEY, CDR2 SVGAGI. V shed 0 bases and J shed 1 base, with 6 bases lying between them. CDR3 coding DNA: TGTGCCAGCAGTTACTCAGGGGGCCAAGAGACCCAGTACTTC. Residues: CASSYSGGQETQYF.

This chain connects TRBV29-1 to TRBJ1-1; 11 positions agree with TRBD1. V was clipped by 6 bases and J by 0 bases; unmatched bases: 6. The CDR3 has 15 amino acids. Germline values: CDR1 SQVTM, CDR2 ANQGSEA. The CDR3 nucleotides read TGCAGCGTGAAGGGGGACAGGGGGGTGAACACTGAAGCTTTCTTT. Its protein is CSVKGDRGVNTEAFF.

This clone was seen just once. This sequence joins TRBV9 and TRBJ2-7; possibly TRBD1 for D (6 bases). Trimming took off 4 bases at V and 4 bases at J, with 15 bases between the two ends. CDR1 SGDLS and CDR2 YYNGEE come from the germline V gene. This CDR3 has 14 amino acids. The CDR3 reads CASSPGDWIYEQYF. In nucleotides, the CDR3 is TGTGCCAGCAGCCCAGGGGATTGGATTTACGAGCAGTACTTC.

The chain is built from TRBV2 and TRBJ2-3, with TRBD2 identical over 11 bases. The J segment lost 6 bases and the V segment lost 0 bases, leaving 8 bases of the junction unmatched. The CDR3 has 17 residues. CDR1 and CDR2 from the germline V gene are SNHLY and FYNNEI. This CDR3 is CASSEAASGGPGDTQYF. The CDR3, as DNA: TGTGCCAGCAGTGAAGCTGCTAGCGGGGGGCCCGGGGATACGCAGTATTTT.

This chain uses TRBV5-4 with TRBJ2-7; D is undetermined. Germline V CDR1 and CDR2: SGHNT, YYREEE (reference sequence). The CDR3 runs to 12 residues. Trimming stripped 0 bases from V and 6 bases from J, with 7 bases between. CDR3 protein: CASSLVGSEQYF. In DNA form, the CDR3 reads TGTGCCAGCAGCTTGGTAGGGTCCGAGCAGTACTTC.

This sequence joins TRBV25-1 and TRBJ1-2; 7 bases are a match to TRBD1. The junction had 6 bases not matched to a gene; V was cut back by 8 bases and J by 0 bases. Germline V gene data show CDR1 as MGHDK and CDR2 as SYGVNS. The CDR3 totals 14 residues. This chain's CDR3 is CASAGTAANYGYTF. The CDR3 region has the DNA TGTGCCAGCGCAGGGACAGCAGCTAACTATGGCTACACCTTC.